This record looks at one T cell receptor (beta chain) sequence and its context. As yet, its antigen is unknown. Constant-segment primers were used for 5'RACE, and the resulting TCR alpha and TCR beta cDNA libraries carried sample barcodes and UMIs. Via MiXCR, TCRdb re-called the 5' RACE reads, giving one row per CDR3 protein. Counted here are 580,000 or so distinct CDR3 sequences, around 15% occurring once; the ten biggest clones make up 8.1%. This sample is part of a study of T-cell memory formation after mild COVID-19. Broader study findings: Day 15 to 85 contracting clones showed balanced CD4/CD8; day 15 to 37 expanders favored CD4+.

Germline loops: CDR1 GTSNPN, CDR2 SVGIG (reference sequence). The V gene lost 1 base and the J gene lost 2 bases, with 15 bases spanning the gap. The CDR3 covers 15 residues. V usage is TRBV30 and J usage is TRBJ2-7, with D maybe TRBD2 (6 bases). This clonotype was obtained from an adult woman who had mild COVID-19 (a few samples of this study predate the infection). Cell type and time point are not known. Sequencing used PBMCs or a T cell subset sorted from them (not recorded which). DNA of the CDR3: TGTGCCTGGAGTGGGGGGACTTCCATCCCCTACGAGCAGTACTTC. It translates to CAWSGGTSIPYEQYF. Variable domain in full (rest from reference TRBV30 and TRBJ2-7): SQTIHQWPATLVQPVGSPLSLECTVEGTSNPNLYWYRQAAGRGLQLLFYSVGIGQISSEVPQNLSASRPQDRQFILSSKKLLLSDSGFYLCAWSGGTSIPYEQYFGPGTRLTVT.